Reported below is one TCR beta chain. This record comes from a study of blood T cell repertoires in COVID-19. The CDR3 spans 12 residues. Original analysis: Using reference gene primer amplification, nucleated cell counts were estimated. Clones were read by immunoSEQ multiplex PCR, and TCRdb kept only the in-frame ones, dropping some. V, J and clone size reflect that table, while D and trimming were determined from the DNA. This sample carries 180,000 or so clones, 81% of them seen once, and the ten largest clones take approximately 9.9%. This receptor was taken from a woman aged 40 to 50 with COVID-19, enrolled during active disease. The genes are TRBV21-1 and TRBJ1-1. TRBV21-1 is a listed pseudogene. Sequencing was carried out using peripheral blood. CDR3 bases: TGTGCCACAGCGAGCCAGAACACTGAAGCTTTCTTT. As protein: CATASQNTEAFF.